This TCR beta chain was obtained from a study of control samples from healthy donors and cancer patients. Germline CDR1 is SGHNT and CDR2 is YYREEE (reference sequence). V dropped 4 bases and J dropped 2 bases, with 14 bases sitting between them. This CDR3 contains 15 residues. TCRdb's table, derived via immunoSEQ multiplex PCR, lists solely in-frame clones and lacks some. The sample consists of fewer than 300,000 clones, approximately 80% of them appearing once. The sequenced sample consisted of PBMCs. This chain joins TRBV5-4 and TRBJ2-3; D possibly matches TRBD1 or TRBD2 (5 bases each). This receptor was obtained from a woman aged 60-75 years with lung cancer. DNA for the CDR3: TGTGCCAGCAGCCCTAACTCCGGGGCCACAGATACGCAGTATTTT. It specifies CASSPNSGATDTQYF.